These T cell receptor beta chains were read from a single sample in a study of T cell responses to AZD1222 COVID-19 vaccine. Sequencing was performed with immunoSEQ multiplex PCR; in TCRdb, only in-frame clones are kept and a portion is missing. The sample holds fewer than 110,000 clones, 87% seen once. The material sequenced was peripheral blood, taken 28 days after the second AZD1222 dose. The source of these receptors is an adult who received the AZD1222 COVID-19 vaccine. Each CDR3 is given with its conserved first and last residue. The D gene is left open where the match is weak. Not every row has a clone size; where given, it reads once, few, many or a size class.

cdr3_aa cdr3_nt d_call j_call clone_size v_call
CSAREGQGYTF TGCAGTGCTAGAGAGGGACAGGGCTACACCTTC TRBD1 TRBJ1-2 - TRBV20-1
CATSGADGSDEQFF TGTGCCACCAGTGGGGCGGACGGGAGCGATGAGCAGTTCTTC - TRBJ2-1 - TRBV24-1
CASRTGETEAFF TGTGCCAGCAGGACAGGGGAAACTGAAGCTTTCTTT TRBD1 TRBJ1-1 - TRBV6-5
CSVGNRVSNYGYTF TGCAGCGTTGGTAACAGGGTATCTAACTATGGCTACACCTTC - TRBJ1-2 - TRBV29-1
CASSYSARANTEAFF TGTGCCAGCAGTTACTCGGCCAGGGCGAACACTGAAGCTTTCTTT - TRBJ1-1 - TRBV6-5
CASSSRFSTDTQYF TGTGCCAGCAGCAGTCGGTTTAGCACAGATACGCAGTATTTT - TRBJ2-3 - TRBV25-1
CASSTQDAHTEAFF TGTGCCAGTAGTACGCAGGACGCCCACACTGAAGCTTTCTTT - TRBJ1-1 - TRBV19
CASSKGRESREKLFF TGTGCCAGTAGTAAGGGCCGAGAATCGAGGGAAAAACTGTTTTTT - TRBJ1-4 - TRBV19
CASSFGPGRVWGAGEQYF TGTGCCAGCAGCTTTGGGCCCGGCAGGGTGTGGGGAGCGGGTGAGCAGTACTTC - TRBJ2-7 - TRBV7-9
CASSAEGLSSPLHF TGTGCCAGCAGCGCGGAAGGGTTGTCCTCACCCCTCCACTTT - TRBJ1-6 - TRBV9
CASSLAGTGSYNEQFF TGTGCCAGCAGCTTAGCCGGGACAGGGTCCTACAATGAGCAGTTCTTC TRBD1 TRBJ2-1 - TRBV7-2
CASSLGIGTEAFF TGTGCCAGCAGCTTGGGGATTGGCACTGAAGCTTTCTTT - TRBJ1-1 - TRBV5-5
CASSPPSALTEAFF TGTGCCAGCTCACCTCCTTCGGCCCTCACTGAAGCTTTCTTT - TRBJ1-1 - TRBV18
CASSLKVGTGAFF TGTGCCAGCAGTTTAAAAGTAGGGACAGGAGCTTTCTTT TRBD1 TRBJ1-1 - TRBV12-3/TRBV12-4
CASSPLRTSTDTQYF TGCGCCAGCAGCCCTCTTCGGACATCCACAGATACGCAGTATTTT - TRBJ2-3 - TRBV5-1
CTSSYRDRGVGGYTF TGCACCAGCAGCTATCGGGACAGGGGAGTTGGTGGCTACACCTTC - TRBJ1-2 - TRBV1
CASSPTEYNEQFF TGTGCCAGCAGTCCGACCGAGTACAATGAGCAGTTCTTC - TRBJ2-1 medium-sized TRBV6-4
CASSQVGRSGGAGAGELFF TGTGCCAGCAGCCAAGTAGGTCGTAGCGGGGGGGCAGGCGCCGGGGAGCTGTTTTTT TRBD2 TRBJ2-2 - TRBV4-2
CASSLAHTEAFF TGTGCCAGCAGTTTGGCACACACTGAAGCTTTCTTT - TRBJ1-1 few TRBV28
CASSPTGPNNEQFF TGCGCCAGCAGCCCGACGGGGCCTAACAATGAGCAGTTCTTC - TRBJ2-1 - TRBV5-1
CASSRGDNEKLFF TGTGCCAGCAGCAGGGGAGATAATGAAAAACTGTTTTTT - TRBJ1-4 - TRBV28
CAISELGAIPYF TGTGCCATCAGTGAGCTGGGGGCTATACCGTACTTC - TRBJ2-7 - TRBV10-3
CASSPLDYGYTF TGTGCCAGCTCACCTCTGGACTATGGCTACACCTTC - TRBJ1-2 - TRBV18
CASMWPSGPLTDTQYF TGTGCCAGCATGTGGCCTAGCGGGCCCCTCACAGATACGCAGTATTTT TRBD2 TRBJ2-3 - TRBV7-9
CASTNGQGAINEQFF TGTGCCAGCACCAACGGGCAGGGGGCCATTAATGAGCAGTTCTTC TRBD1 TRBJ2-1 - TRBV6-5
CASSSRATTNEKLFF TGTGCCAGCAGCTCTAGGGCCACAACTAATGAAAAACTGTTTTTT - TRBJ1-4 - TRBV7-8
CASRPSTGGVETQYF TGTGCCAGTAGACCTTCAACAGGGGGCGTAGAGACCCAGTACTTC TRBD1 TRBJ2-5 - TRBV19
CATSDKTGGQFF TGTGCCACCAGTGATAAGACAGGGGGGCAGTTCTTC TRBD1 TRBJ2-1 - TRBV24-1